This T cell receptor (beta chain) emerged from a study of vaccination and CD4 T cells after COVID-19. Study details: Convalescent donors were composed of six males and four females, of whom two were Hispanic. Samples after vaccination came a median roughly 74 days past dose two, ranging 14 to 241.

The time point denotes: late sampling 161 to 241 days after vaccination in a few convalescent patients. Treatment meaning: roughly ten-day PBMC culture with coronavirus spike peptide pools or control peptides (ViraFEST assay). Trimming took 5 bases from V and 5 from J, leaving 11 bases between them. The CDR3 is made up of 13 amino acids. CDR1 is SEHNR and CDR2 is FQNEAQ in the germline V gene (reference sequence). As for this clonotype: Antigen specificity is unknown.

Scientists ran DNA taken from cultured CD4+ T cells through the Oncomine TCR Beta short-read assay for sequencing. Each CDR3 protein gets one entry after TCRdb re-called the PCR reads with MiXCR. The data hold roughly 24,000 distinct CDR3 sequences, with about 35% observed a single time. Study-level results: Convalescent patients displayed a median around 86% of reactive clones emerging only post-vaccination.

This sequence was found in a human donor who had recovered from COVID-19. Sequencing was performed on CD4+ T cells from blood, cultured in vitro, taken about 7 months after SARS-CoV-2 vaccination. The chain uses TRBV7-9 and TRBJ2-3, with D perhaps matching TRBD2 (6 bases). CDR3 DNA sequence: TGTGCCAGCAGCGGACTAAGTAGAGATACGCAGTATTTT. Its translation: CASSGLSRDTQYF.